The 10 T cell receptor beta chains listed next were all sequenced from one sample in a study of beta chain features in type 1 diabetes. The authors reverse transcribed all of the isolated RNA, so sequencing captured expressed TCRB transcripts. Measured with immunoSEQ multiplex PCR; TCRdb has only the in-frame clones, and not every one. The sample carries under 800,000 clones, 15% to 17% recorded once. Sequencing used naive CD4+ T cells from blood. All receptors derive from a man aged 18 to 30 in good health.

The table lists this clone with many counts. The V gene is TRBV14, the J gene TRBJ2-7; D is uncertain. Germline-derived CDR1 and CDR2 are SGHDN and FVKESK. V lost 3 bases to trimming and J lost 3 bases, with 12 bases between them. The length of the CDR3 is 14 residues. CDR3 DNA sequence: TGTGCCAGCAGCCAGCTGGCGTCACGCTACGAGCAGTACTTC. It encodes CASSQLASRYEQYF.

V and J are TRBV5-4 and TRBJ1-1; D not certain. The germline CDR1 and CDR2 sequences are SGHNT and YYREEE (reference sequence). The V gene lost 3 bases and the J gene lost 1 base, with 10 bases spanning the gap. The CDR3 length is 14 residues. CDR3 residues: CASSSWRKNTEAFF. As DNA, the CDR3 is TGTGCCAGCAGCTCCTGGAGGAAGAACACTGAAGCTTTCTTT.

The genes are TRBV7-3 and TRBJ1-2; D possibly corresponds to TRBD1 (5 bases). The V end was cut by 5 bases, the J end by 5 bases, with 15 bases between. The germline V gene has CDR1 SGHTA and CDR2 FQGTGA. The CDR3 totals 14 residues. The CDR3 region is CASSPGAEVYGYTF. CDR3 nucleotides: TGTGCCAGCAGCCCTGGGGCAGAAGTATATGGCTACACCTTC.

This clone has a handful of counts. This chain uses TRBV7-8 with TRBJ2-1, with 7 bases fitting TRBD1. This CDR3 spans 15 amino acids. Per the germline V gene, CDR1 is SGHVS and CDR2 is FQNEAQ. With V trimmed by 4 bases and J by 4 bases, 7 bases remained unmatched. CDR3 protein: CASSSQGQRYNEQFF. The CDR3 DNA reads as TGTGCCAGCAGCTCGCAGGGACAGAGATACAATGAGCAGTTCTTC. The full variable domain, completed using reference TRBV7-8 and TRBJ2-1, is GAGVSQSPRYKVAKRGQDVALRCDPISGHVSLFWYQQALGQGPEFLTYFQNEAQLDKSGLPSDRFFAERPEGSVSTLKIQRTQQEDSAVYLCASSSQGQRYNEQFFGPGTRLTVL.

This chain joins TRBV7-3 and TRBJ1-5, with no clear D. The length of the CDR3 is 18 residues. CDR1 is SGHTA and CDR2 is FQGTGA in the germline V gene. Trimming cost V 4 bases and J 5 bases, with 24 bases left between them. In DNA form, the CDR3 reads TGTGCCAGCAGCTCAAATGGCCCCCCTTTCCCCCGGTATCAGCCCCAGCATTTT. This gives the protein CASSSNGPPFPRYQPQHF.

This clone was found a few times. At the DNA level, this CDR3 is encoded by other sequences in the same sample as well. This chain joins TRBV29-1 and TRBJ1-2; D unclear. Germline CDR1 reads SQVTM; CDR2 reads ANQGSEA. The CDR3 contains 11 residues. V lost 3 bases and J 3 bases, leaving 5 bases between the germline ends. The CDR3 DNA is TGCAGCGTTGATAGAGACTATGGCTACACCTTC. Encoded protein: CSVDRDYGYTF.

In this sample, this clone turned up a few times. The rearrangement joins TRBV2 to TRBJ2-5; D unclear. This CDR3 is built from 12 residues. Trimming took off 4 bases at V and 2 bases at J, with 5 bases between the two ends. Per the germline V gene, CDR1 is SNHLY and CDR2 is FYNNEI. The CDR3 reads CASSVGQETQYF. As DNA, the CDR3 is TGTGCCAGCAGTGTGGGGCAAGAGACCCAGTACTTC.

The chain carries TRBV6-5 and TRBJ1-5; possibly TRBD1 for D (6 bases). The CDR3 length is 15 residues. Germline V gene lookup returns CDR1 MNHEY and CDR2 SVGAGI. The germline V and J ends were trimmed by 0 bases and 5 bases, with 11 bases remaining between them. CDR3 coding DNA: TGTGCCAGCAGTTACTCGAGAGGGGGGCATCAGCCCCAGCATTTT. It yields the protein CASSYSRGGHQPQHF.

In this sample, this clone turned up a few times. The rearrangement joins TRBV7-9 to TRBJ1-5; D unclear. This CDR3 has 15 amino acids. V lost 5 bases and J lost 0, with 11 bases in between. CDR1 is SEHNR, CDR2 FQNEAQ, per germline (reference sequence). The CDR3 reads CASSPRTDSNQPQHF. The DNA for the CDR3 is TGTGCCAGCAGCCCTAGGACGGATAGCAATCAGCCCCAGCATTTT.

This clone was recorded a few times. This chain connects TRBV4-3 to TRBJ2-1, with 9 bases aligning to TRBD2. Germline V gene sequence: CDR1 LGHNA, CDR2 YSLEER. Unmatched junction bases numbered 1, after V lost 2 bases and J lost 5 bases. This CDR3 has 14 amino acids. The CDR3 DNA sequence: TGCGCCAGCAGCCAAAGCGGGGGGCACAATGAGCAGTTCTTC. It codes for CASSQSGGHNEQFF.